This TCR beta chain emerged from a study of blood T cell repertoires in COVID-19. Germline lookup yields CDR1 SGHTA and CDR2 FQGNSA. V lost 0 bases and J lost 5; bases outside the gene matches: 7. The CDR3 covers 16 residues. Recovered status applied to Cohort 3 donors who had two consecutive negative PCRs. It also applied to those with clearance or with symptom resolution. Authors' data handling: Estimation of nucleated cell counts was performed using reference gene primer amplification. The assay was immunoSEQ multiplex PCR, and TCRdb's table has in-frame clones only and misses some. V and J calls and clone size are as listed in that table; D and trimming were resolved from the DNA. Of more than 200,000 clones in the sample, 70% to 90% are singletons; the top ten hold more than 10%.

The chain has TRBV7-2 and TRBJ2-3, with 8 bases identical to TRBD2. Sequencing input: PBMCs or T cells enriched from blood (not recorded which). This clonotype originated in a man aged 30-40 years who had recovered from COVID-19. CDR3 sequence: CASSLASGRGGDTQYF. The DNA of the CDR3 is TGTGCCAGCAGCTTAGCAAGCGGGAGAGGAGGAGATACGCAGTATTTT. The full variable domain, its missing parts supplied by reference TRBV7-2 and TRBJ2-3, is GAGVSQSPSNKVTEKGKDVELRCDPISGHTALYWYRQSLGQGLEFLIYFQGNSAPDKSGLPSDRFSAERTGGSVSTLTIQRTQQEDSAVYLCASSLASGRGGDTQYFGPGTRLTVL.